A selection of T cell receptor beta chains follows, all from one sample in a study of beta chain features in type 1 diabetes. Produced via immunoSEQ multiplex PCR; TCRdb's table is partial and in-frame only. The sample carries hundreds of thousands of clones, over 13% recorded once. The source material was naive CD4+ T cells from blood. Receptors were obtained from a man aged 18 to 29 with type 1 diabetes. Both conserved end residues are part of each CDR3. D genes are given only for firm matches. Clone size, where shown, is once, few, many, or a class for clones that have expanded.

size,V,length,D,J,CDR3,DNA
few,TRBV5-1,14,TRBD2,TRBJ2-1,CASSSTSGNYEQFF,TGCGCCAGCAGCTCGACTAGCGGGAATTATGAGCAGTTCTTC
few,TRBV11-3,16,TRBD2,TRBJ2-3,CASSLGLAASTDTQYF,TGTGCCAGCAGCTTGGGACTAGCGGCTAGCACAGATACGCAGTATTTT
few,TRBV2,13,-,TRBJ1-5,CASSARSNQPQHF,TGTGCCAGCAGCGCCCGTAGCAATCAGCCCCAGCATTTT
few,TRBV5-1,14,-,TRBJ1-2,CASSWDKTYYGYTF,TGCGCCAGCAGCTGGGACAAGACTTACTATGGCTACACCTTC
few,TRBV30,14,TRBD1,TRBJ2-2,CASLSDRVSGELFF,TGTGCCTCCCTATCGGACAGGGTGAGCGGGGAGCTGTTTTTT
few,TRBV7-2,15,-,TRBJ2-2,CASSLIGTNTGELFF,TGTGCCAGCAGCTTAATTGGGACGAACACCGGGGAGCTGTTTTTT
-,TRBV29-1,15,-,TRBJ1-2,CSVAMIGGANYGYTF,TGCAGCGTTGCTATGATCGGGGGAGCTAACTATGGCTACACCTTC
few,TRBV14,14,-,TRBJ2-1,CASSQDLGYVEQFF,TGTGCCAGCAGCCAAGATCTTGGGTACGTGGAGCAGTTCTTC
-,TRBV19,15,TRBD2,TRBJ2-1,CASSPGLVWVNEQFF,TGTGCCAGTAGCCCCGGACTAGTTTGGGTCAATGAGCAGTTCTTC
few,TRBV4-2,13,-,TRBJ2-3,CASSQEWEDTQYF,TGTGCCAGCAGCCAAGAGTGGGAAGATACGCAGTATTTT